The following is a T cell receptor (beta chain) sequence with its context. Its antigen specificity is not known. No quality values exist for individual bases; no much larger clone is one base distant. Trimming removed 10 bases from V and 6 bases from J, leaving 16 bases between the germline ends. Taken from the germline V gene (reference sequence), the CDR1 and CDR2 loops are LNHDA and SQIVND. The cysteine opens and the phenylalanine closes a CDR3 of 14 amino acids. CDR3 DNA is the only sequence kept; it has 42 bases, read in frame from the first base. This entry comes from a study of regulatory T cells in long-lasting Graves disease (dated by TCRdb to the early 2020s). Regarding the study in general: Persistent Graves' disease meant more than 5 years of antithyroid drug treatment with TSH receptor autoantibodies that stayed positive. Persistent Graves' disease patients were compared with newly diagnosed Graves' disease patients by peripheral blood TCR sequencing and RNA sequencing. The study was registered as a clinical trial and conducted in China. A total of around 35 samples underwent TCR sequencing: around 13 from persistent and roughly 20 from newly diagnosed Graves' disease patients. On average, persistent Graves' disease patients in the clinical cohort had been on antithyroid drugs for approximately ten years.

Taken with the paper, the label for time point translates to: persistent/refractory GD, antithyroid drugs over 5 years with positive TRAb. For both TCR sequencing and RNA sequencing, RNA was extracted from PBMCs using TRIzol. The diagnosis of Graves' disease was made according to American Thyroid Association guidelines. Patients for the study were recruited at an endocrinology department in Xi'an, China. Each patient gave about 9.1 milliliters of peripheral blood, collected in an EDTA anticoagulant tube. PBMCs were isolated by Ficoll Paque Plus density gradient separation without further T cell sorting. An Agilent 2100 Bioanalyzer and agarose gel were used to assess RNA quality, and a NanoDrop 2000 was used to measure RNA concentration. Receptor amplification or capture employed multiplex PCR. Instrument used: Illumina HiSeq 4000. TCR beta libraries were built with iRepertoire HTBI primers and Arm-PCR amplification of CDR3 regions. PCR products were gel purified before sequencing. The original methods were these. Gene usage analysis of CDR3 amino acid clonotypes relied on the 55 to 80 TRBV and fewer than 15 TRBJ segments identified across samples. Filtered high-quality paired reads were merged into contigs using COPE and FqMerger. BLAST was used to align contigs to IMGT TRBV, TRBD and TRBJ reference genes, and CDR3 was defined according to IMGT. Any clonotype with a frequency above 0.1% was classified as a highly expanded clone. Shannon entropy served as the measure of repertoire diversity, while the Gini coefficient captured V-J evenness. Clonotypes shared by more than one individual were considered public. TCRdb itself trimmed the public reads at Q25 with fastp, ran MiXCR and retained productive beta chains. Each CDR3 protein gets just one entry, which takes the most common genes and DNA from the rows behind it. Clone size and V and J calls follow TCRdb, not the original study. The table for this sample lists more than 650,000 distinct CDR3 sequences; around 30% of them were counted only once. Of the sample, 40% to 55% falls within the top ten clones.

Points the paper makes about the study in general: Compared with newly diagnosed patients, persistent Graves' disease patients had lower TCR Shannon entropy and fewer highly expanded clones, which suggests clonal expansion. Preferential use of TRBV28, TRBJ1-2 and TRBJ2-5 was observed in persistent disease, whereas TRBV20-1 and TRBJ2-1 were favored in newly diagnosed disease. Patients with persistent disease shared more public clonotypes (roughly 2,900) than newly diagnosed patients did (966). As a limitation, the authors acknowledged that the small sample size may reduce accuracy. Only peripheral blood was studied, because thyroid tissue, the primary lesion, was inaccessible. Only the TCR beta chain was sequenced and analyzed.

Sequencing was performed on peripheral blood mononuclear cells (PBMCs), taken when the disease was refractory, from a patient treated with antithyroid drugs. The chain was built from TRBV19 and TRBJ1-6; matching of 5 bases hints at TRBD1 as the D gene. The TCR comes from a female donor with Graves disease. CDR3 loop: CATGGESINSPLHF. The bases are TGTGCCACCGGGGGAGAGTCAATTAATTCACCCCTCCACTTT.